This is a list of T cell receptor beta chains from one sample in a study of cytomegalovirus exposure and HLA in healthy donors. Repertoires were generated with immunoSEQ multiplex PCR, while TCRdb's copy carries only in-frame clones and drops some. The data hold about 150,000 clones, with just under 75% observed a single time. The sample taken for sequencing was PBMCs. All receptors come from a woman between 18 and 29 years old in good health and CMV-seronegative. The CDR3 runs from the conserved cysteine through the conserved F or W. The D gene is left open where the match is weak. Only part of the rows carry a size: once, few, many, or a class if the clone is expanded.

j_call v_call d_call clone_size cdr3_length cdr3_nt cdr3_aa
TRBJ1-6 TRBV28 TRBD1 NA 13 TGTGCCAGCAGTTCCAGGGGGAGTTCACCCCTCCACTTT CASSSRGSSPLHF
TRBJ2-1 TRBV19 TRBD2 NA 16 TGTGCCAGTAGTATATGGGCCAGCGGGGCCTACAATGAGCAGTTCTTC CASSIWASGAYNEQFF
TRBJ2-3 TRBV4-1 TRBD2 NA 18 TGCGCCAGCAGCCAAGATTTGACTAGCGGGAGGGTCACAGATACGCAGTATTTT CASSQDLTSGRVTDTQYF
TRBJ2-3 TRBV4-1 NA NA 15 TGCGCCAGCAGCCAAGAACGACTCGAAACAGATACGCAGTATTTT CASSQERLETDTQYF
TRBJ2-4 TRBV7-9 NA NA 14 TGTGCCAGCAGCCCACCGGAACAGTCGAACATTCAGTACTTC CASSPPEQSNIQYF
TRBJ2-1 TRBV19 NA NA 12 TGTGCCAGTAGTATTGGGGCAAATGAGCAGTTCTTC CASSIGANEQFF
TRBJ1-2 TRBV5-6 NA once 19 TGTGCCAGCAGCTTGGTTCGACAGAAGGTATTTTGGGTACCCTATGGCTACACCTTC CASSLVRQKVFWVPYGYTF
TRBJ2-1 TRBV14 TRBD2 once 16 TGTGCCAGCAGCCCCCCGGGACTAGCGGGACGGGATGAGCAGTTCTTC CASSPPGLAGRDEQFF
TRBJ2-3 TRBV6-6 NA NA 13 TGTGCCAGCAGTTACCGTTACACAGATACGCAGTATTTT CASSYRYTDTQYF
TRBJ1-2 TRBV9 NA few 14 TGTGCCAGCAGCACTCTCCAAGGGGTACGAGGCTACACCTTC CASSTLQGVRGYTF
TRBJ1-5 TRBV7-9 TRBD1 NA 18 TGTGCCAGCAGCTTAGGGATCCAGGGGGCATTTGGCAATCAGCCCCAGCATTTT CASSLGIQGAFGNQPQHF
TRBJ2-1 TRBV18 TRBD2 NA 15 TGTGCCAGCTCACCACCAGCGGGAGGAATAAATGAGCAGTTCTTC CASSPPAGGINEQFF
TRBJ2-1 TRBV11-1 TRBD2 NA 17 TGTGCCAGCAGCCCAAGCGGACTAGCGGGGGTTTATTCGGAGCAGTTCTTC CASSPSGLAGVYSEQFF
TRBJ1-2 TRBV28 TRBD1 NA 15 TGTGCCAGCAGCCCAAGACAGGGGAAAGGCTATGGCTACACCTTC CASSPRQGKGYGYTF
TRBJ1-6 TRBV28 NA NA 13 TGTGCCATACAAAGCTCCTATAATTCACCCCTCCACTTT CAIQSSYNSPLHF
TRBJ2-3 TRBV19 NA NA 15 TGTGCCAGTCAGGCAGCACCCTTTAGCACAGATACGCAGTATTTT CASQAAPFSTDTQYF
TRBJ2-3 TRBV4-2 TRBD2 NA 16 TGTGCCAGCAGCGGTGGACTAGCCGAGAACACAGATACGCAGTATTTT CASSGGLAENTDTQYF
TRBJ1-1 TRBV18 NA NA 15 TGTGCCAGCTCACATCGGACAGAAGCAAGCCTTGAAGCTTTCTTT CASSHRTEASLEAFF
TRBJ1-5 TRBV19 TRBD1 few 16 TGTGCCAGTAGTATCACGGGACAGGGGCCAGATCAGCCCCAGCATTTT CASSITGQGPDQPQHF
TRBJ2-1 TRBV7-2 TRBD2 NA 15 TGTGCCAGCAGCTTATATGTAGCGGGAGTGGATGAGCAGTTCTTC CASSLYVAGVDEQFF
TRBJ1-3 TRBV18 NA NA 15 TGTGCCAGCTCACCAGCGGAGGGCTCTGGAAACACCATATATTTT CASSPAEGSGNTIYF
TRBJ2-7 TRBV5-1 NA few 18 TGCGCCAGCAGCAAGACAAAATCGGGGTTTACTTGGTCCTACGAGCAGTACTTC CASSKTKSGFTWSYEQYF
TRBJ1-3 TRBV14 NA NA 13 TGTGCCAGCAGCCAAGTCCCCTCAGGGACCATATATTTT CASSQVPSGTIYF
TRBJ1-4 TRBV18 TRBD1 NA 16 TGTGCCAGCTCATTTCCCTCGACAGGGAGAGGTGAAAAACTGTTTTTT CASSFPSTGRGEKLFF
TRBJ1-2 TRBV19 NA NA 13 TGTGCCAGTAGTATCTCTATTACCTATGGCTACACCTTC CASSISITYGYTF
TRBJ1-2 TRBV11-3 NA few 16 TGTGCCAGCAGCTTAGAAGGCCGCGGAGCAAACTATGGCTACACCTTC CASSLEGRGANYGYTF
TRBJ2-2 TRBV25-1 TRBD2 NA 17 TGTGCCAGCAGTGAGTCTGGGACTAGCGGGAACACCGGGGAGCTGTTTTTT CASSESGTSGNTGELFF
TRBJ2-3 TRBV11-2 NA NA 13 TGTGCCAGCAGCTCCATGCTCGGGGATACGCAGTATTTT CASSSMLGDTQYF
TRBJ2-5 TRBV5-6 NA NA 14 TGTGCCAGCAGCTTCAATAGTGTTTGGGAGACCCAGTACTTC CASSFNSVWETQYF
TRBJ2-5 TRBV6-1 NA once 13 TGTGCCAGCAGTGTAAGGGCCGGGACACAGCAGTACTTC CASSVRAGTQQYF
TRBJ1-4 TRBV9 TRBD1 NA 14 TGTGCCAGCGGACCACTGGGACAGGATGAAAAACTGTTTTTT CASGPLGQDEKLFF
TRBJ1-5 TRBV27 NA few 16 TGTGCCAGCAGTTTATCCCCGTACAGGGTCCCAAATCCTCAGCATTTT CASSLSPYRVPNPQHF
TRBJ2-1 TRBV5-1 TRBD1 few 12 TGCGCCAGCAGCCAGGCAGGGGGTGAGCAGTTCTTC CASSQAGGEQFF
TRBJ1-2 TRBV5-4 NA NA 15 TGTGCCAGCAGCTTGCGCGGTCGGGGGGCGGATGGCTACACCTTC CASSLRGRGADGYTF
TRBJ2-1 TRBV11-2 TRBD2 once 15 TGTGCCAGCAGCTGGACTAGCGGATCCTACAATGAGCAGTTCTTC CASSWTSGSYNEQFF
TRBJ1-3 TRBV9 NA few 14 TGTGCCAGCAGCGTAGGGGGGGCTGGAAACACCATATATTTT CASSVGGAGNTIYF
TRBJ1-2 TRBV4-1 TRBD1 NA 15 TGCGCCAGCAGCCAACGGACAGGGCCCAGCTATGGCTACACCTTC CASSQRTGPSYGYTF
TRBJ2-3 TRBV7-9 TRBD2 NA 16 TGTGCCAGCAGCTACCCCCAGGGCGGGGGGACAGATACGCAGTATTTT CASSYPQGGGTDTQYF
TRBJ2-1 TRBV21-1 NA few 9 TGTGCCAGCACGGTTGAGCAGTTCTTC CASTVEQFF
TRBJ2-3 TRBV27 TRBD1 NA 16 TGTGCCAGCAGACCCCCCGGGGACAGGTCAACAGATACGCAGTATTTT CASRPPGDRSTDTQYF
TRBJ1-1 TRBV5-4 NA NA 14 TGTGCCAGCAGCTTGGAGGGGTTCGGCACTGAAGCTTTCTTT CASSLEGFGTEAFF
TRBJ1-2 TRBV7-3 NA NA 15 TGTGCCAGCAGCTTGGGAGGAGGGGACAACTATGGCTACACCTTC CASSLGGGDNYGYTF
TRBJ1-1 TRBV2 TRBD1 once 14 TGTGCCAGCAGTGCCAGGACAGGGTACACTGAAGCTTTCTTT CASSARTGYTEAFF
TRBJ2-1 TRBV5-6 TRBD1 few 15 TGTGCCAGCACCCCGGGACAGGGAGTCTACAATGAGCAGTTCTTC CASTPGQGVYNEQFF
TRBJ1-2 TRBV19 NA NA 16 TGTGCCAGTAGTGGAAGTGTCCAGGGTTCTAGCTATGGCTACACCTTC CASSGSVQGSSYGYTF
TRBJ2-5 TRBV2 NA NA 12 TGTGCCAGCAGCACGCGGCGGGAGACCCAGTACTTC CASSTRRETQYF
TRBJ1-1 TRBV5-1 NA NA 15 TGCGCCAGCAGCGGTAACCCCGGGACTAGAACTGAAGCTTTCTTT CASSGNPGTRTEAFF
TRBJ2-1 TRBV7-2 TRBD2 NA 17 TGTGCCAGCAGCTTAGGACTAGCGGGAGGGCCGGGGAATGAGCAGTTCTTC CASSLGLAGGPGNEQFF
TRBJ2-1 TRBV29-1 TRBD2 NA 14 TGCAGCGTTGTAGCGGGGTCTCCGGGCGATGAGCAGTTCTTC CSVVAGSPGDEQFF
TRBJ2-1 TRBV6-1 TRBD2 NA 19 TGTGCCAGCAGTGAAGCGCCCCTACTACTAGCGGGAGCTGACAATGAGCAGTTCTTC CASSEAPLLLAGADNEQFF
TRBJ2-4 TRBV18 NA NA 15 TGTGCCAGCTCACCACCGACGGGGGGCGTGAACATTCAGTACTTC CASSPPTGGVNIQYF
TRBJ1-1 TRBV11-2 TRBD1 NA 14 TGTGCCAGCAGCTTAGTAGGGGGCCACACTGAAGCTTTCTTT CASSLVGGHTEAFF
TRBJ2-5 TRBV7-9 TRBD1 NA 16 TGTGCCAGCAGCTCCCGGGACAGGGGATTTGGAGAGACCCAGTACTTC CASSSRDRGFGETQYF
TRBJ2-5 TRBV7-2 TRBD2 few 18 TGTGCCAGCAGCTTAGGGTCGCGGGGGGGCGGGGGTGCGGAGACCCAGTACTTC CASSLGSRGGGGAETQYF
TRBJ1-2 TRBV19 TRBD1 few 14 TGTGCCAGTAGTAACAGGGACAGAGTCTATGGCTACACCTTC CASSNRDRVYGYTF
TRBJ2-5 TRBV9 NA NA 13 TGTGCCAGCGGAACTGGGGGGGCAGAGACCCAGTACTTC CASGTGGAETQYF
TRBJ1-2 TRBV6-5 NA few 13 TGTGCCAGCACCGACGGGGGGAACTATGGCTACACCTTC CASTDGGNYGYTF
TRBJ1-2 TRBV2 TRBD1 NA 15 TGTGCCAGCAGTGAAGAGGGACAGGGGGGATATGGCTACACCTTC CASSEEGQGGYGYTF
TRBJ2-1 TRBV6-4 TRBD1 NA 14 TGTGCCAGCAGTGACAGAACAGGGGGCAATGAGCAGTTCTTC CASSDRTGGNEQFF